What follows describes a single T cell receptor beta chain. These data belong to a study of T cells after yellow fever vaccination. V was clipped by 6 bases and J by 1 base, with 17 bases between them. The CDR3 sequence is 15 residues long. Germline assignment: CDR1 SGHRS and CDR2 YFSETQ. A single record per CDR3 protein comes from TCRdb applying MiXCR to the 5' RACE reads. Of a few hundred thousand distinct CDR3 sequences listed, 6.9% are singletons. This TCR derives from a man aged 25-45 years who received the YFV17D yellow fever vaccine. Sequencing used CD4+ T cells sorted from PBMCs, obtained 15 days after the yellow fever booster vaccination. This chain joins TRBV5-1 and TRBJ2-7; the D gene is possibly TRBD2 (8 bases). CDR3 sequence reads: CASMPGGTVSYEQYF. CDR3 nucleotide sequence: TGCGCCAGCATGCCGGGGGGGACAGTTTCCTACGAGCAGTACTTC. Variable domain in full (rest from reference TRBV5-1 and TRBJ2-7): KAGVTQTPRYLIKTRGQQVTLSCSPISGHRSVSWYQQTPGQGLQFLFEYFSETQRNKGNFPGRFSGRQFSNSRSEMNVSTLELGDSALYLCASMPGGTVSYEQYFGPGTRLTVT.